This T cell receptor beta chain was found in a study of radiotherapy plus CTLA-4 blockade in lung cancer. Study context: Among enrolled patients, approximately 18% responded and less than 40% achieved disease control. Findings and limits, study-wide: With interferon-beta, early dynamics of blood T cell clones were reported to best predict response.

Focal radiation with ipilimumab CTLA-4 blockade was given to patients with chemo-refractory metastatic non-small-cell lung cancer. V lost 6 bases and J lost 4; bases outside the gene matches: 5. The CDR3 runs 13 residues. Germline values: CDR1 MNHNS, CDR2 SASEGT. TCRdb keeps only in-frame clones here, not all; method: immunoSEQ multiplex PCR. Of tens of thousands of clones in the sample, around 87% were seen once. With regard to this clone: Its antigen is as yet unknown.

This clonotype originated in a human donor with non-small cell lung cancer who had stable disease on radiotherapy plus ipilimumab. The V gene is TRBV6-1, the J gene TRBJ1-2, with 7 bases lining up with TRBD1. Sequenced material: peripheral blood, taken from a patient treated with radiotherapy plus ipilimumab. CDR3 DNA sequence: TGTGCCAGCAGGGCTACAGGGGTCTATGGCTACACCTTC. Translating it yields CASRATGVYGYTF.